What follows are 28 T cell receptor beta chains derived from one specimen sequenced in a study of PD-L1 blockade in urothelial cancer. Assay used: immunoSEQ multiplex PCR; TCRdb lists only in-frame clones, some missing. The data contain tens of thousands of clones, approximately 80% of them singletons. The sample's time point: peripheral blood 6 weeks after treatment start. The input for sequencing was PBMCs, taken around atezolizumab (anti-PD-L1) treatment. Every receptor here comes from a man between 65 and 79 years old with urothelial cancer.

The V and J genes are TRBV7-9 and TRBJ2-5, with 7 bases aligning to TRBD2. V trimming: 4 bases; J trimming: 5 bases; junction bases outside the gene matches: 19. CDR1 is SEHNR and CDR2 is FQNEAQ in the germline V gene (reference sequence). CDR3 length: 18 residues. For the CDR3, the DNA is TGTGCCAGCAGCTCCAGGGCCCGATCCGGCGGGGGATTGGAGACCCAGTACTTC. This encodes CASSSRARSGGGLETQYF.

This clone was detected once. V is TRBV25-1 and J is TRBJ1-4; a possible D gene is TRBD1 (6 bases). CDR1 is MGHDK and CDR2 is SYGVNS in the germline V gene. CDR3 length: 14 amino acids. The V and J ends lost 3 bases and 6 bases respectively, with 11 bases between them. CDR3 nucleotides: TGTGCCAGCAGTGAGGGTGGGGGCTATGAAAAACTGTTTTTT. Amino acid sequence: CASSEGGGYEKLFF.

The genes are TRBV29-1 and TRBJ1-4, with 10 bases matching TRBD1. V lost 8 bases to trimming and J lost 7 bases; unmatched junction nucleotides: 7. This CDR3 is built from 13 residues. Germline CDR1 reads SQVTM; CDR2 reads ANQGSEA. CDR3 sequence: CSIWTGGSEKLFF. The CDR3 DNA sequence: TGCAGCATTTGGACAGGGGGGAGTGAAAAACTGTTTTTT.

CDR3 region: CSVDSPSTDTQYF. The CDR3 DNA sequence: TGCAGCGTTGATAGCCCTAGCACAGATACGCAGTATTTT. This rearrangement joins TRBV29-1 to TRBJ2-3; D call uncertain. The CDR3 has 13 amino acids. Looked up from germline, CDR1 is SQVTM and CDR2 is ANQGSEA. With 3 bases removed from V and 0 bases from J, the gap between germline ends came to 7 bases.

The V call is TRBV27, the J call TRBJ1-1, with D unclear. The V end was cut by 6 bases, the J end by 12 bases, with 14 bases between. Germline V gene data show CDR1 as MNHEY and CDR2 as SMNVEV (reference sequence). This CDR3 spans 11 amino acids. The CDR3, as DNA: TGTGCCAGCAGCCAAGGACCGGGGACTTTCTTT. It codes for CASSQGPGTFF.

This clone has only a few counts. This chain links TRBV7-8 with TRBJ2-7; D might be TRBD2 (6 bases). Germline CDR1 is SGHVS and CDR2 is FQNEAQ. This CDR3 has 15 residues. Between the trimmed V and J ends, which lost 7 bases and 7 bases, there was a span of 23 bases. This CDR3 reads CASTHYEASGGEQYF. CDR3 coding DNA: TGTGCCAGCACCCATTACGAGGCCTCCGGGGGAGAGCAGTACTTC.

V usage is TRBV11-2 and J usage is TRBJ1-5; 9 bases line up with TRBD1. Germline V gene lookup returns CDR1 SGHAT and CDR2 FQNNGV. This CDR3 contains 15 residues. J gave up 7 bases and V 5 bases, and 9 bases lay outside the gene matches. CDR3 bases: TGTGCCAGCAGCACCGTACAGGGGGCAGGGCAGCCCCAGCATTTT. Translating gives CASSTVQGAGQPQHF.

This clone was observed a few times. The V and J genes are TRBV9 and TRBJ2-1; D ambiguous. Germline CDR1 SGDLS, CDR2 YYNGEE. The CDR3 covers 15 residues. Trimming took off 2 bases at V and 0 bases at J, with 9 bases between the two ends. The CDR3: CASSVQYSSYNEQFF. Here the CDR3 DNA reads TGTGCCAGCAGCGTCCAATATAGCTCCTACAATGAGCAGTTCTTC.

The chain recombines TRBV19 with TRBJ2-7; tentative D call: TRBD1 (5 bases). The CDR3 totals 14 residues. V dropped 7 bases and J dropped 2 bases, with 15 bases sitting between them. CDR1 LNHDA and CDR2 SQIVND come from the germline V gene (reference sequence). CDR3 sequence reads: CASKPSTGTYEQYF. CDR3 DNA sequence: TGTGCCAGTAAGCCTTCCACAGGTACCTACGAGCAGTACTTC.

The genes are TRBV9 and TRBJ2-7, with TRBD1 identical over 7 bases. The trim removed 4 bases at V and 2 bases at J, leaving 9 bases unmatched. The CDR3 length is 15 residues. Germline CDR1 and CDR2: SGDLS and YYNGEE. The CDR3 sequence: CASSPRTGGPYEQYF. As DNA, the CDR3 is TGTGCCAGCAGCCCTCGGACAGGAGGACCCTACGAGCAGTACTTC.

J is TRBJ2-1 and V is TRBV4-1, with 9 bases matching TRBD1. V lost 0 bases to trimming and J lost 2 bases; unmatched junction nucleotides: 2. Per germline, CDR1 MGHRA and CDR2 YSYEKL. The CDR3 loop spans 16 amino acids. The CDR3 sequence: CASSQDGDRAYNEQFF. Here the CDR3 DNA reads TGCGCCAGCAGCCAAGATGGGGACAGGGCCTACAATGAGCAGTTCTTC.

The chain uses TRBV2 and TRBJ2-7; D is perhaps TRBD2 (5 bases). The CDR3 length is 14 residues. CDR1 and CDR2 from the germline V gene are SNHLY and FYNNEI. Trimming removed 8 bases from V and 0 bases from J, with 14 bases in between. The CDR3 sequence: CASFQRRTSYEQYF. In DNA, the CDR3 is TGTGCCAGCTTTCAGCGGAGAACCTCCTACGAGCAGTACTTC.

This clone was detected only a few times. This chain connects TRBV9 to TRBJ2-7; 7 bases are shared with TRBD1. This CDR3 is 14 amino acids long. The junction had 13 bases not matched to a gene; V was cut back by 4 bases and J by 9 bases. Germline values: CDR1 SGDLS, CDR2 YYNGEE. CDR3 sequence: CASSSGTASERQYF. Written as DNA, the CDR3 is TGTGCCAGCAGCTCCGGGACAGCATCCGAGCGGCAGTACTTC.

The V gene is TRBV7-3, the J gene TRBJ2-1; 11 nucleotides line up with TRBD2. The CDR3 runs to 18 residues. The germline V gene encodes CDR1 SGHTA and CDR2 FQGTGA. J gave up 0 bases and V 5 bases, and 9 bases lay outside the gene matches. The chain's CDR3 is CASSRTSGPPSSYNEQFF. The CDR3 coding sequence is TGTGCCAGCAGCCGGACTAGCGGGCCCCCGAGCTCCTACAATGAGCAGTTCTTC.

This rearrangement joins TRBV30 to TRBJ1-3, with D hard to call. The ends were cut back, 5 bases at V and 0 bases at J, with 8 bases in the middle. The CDR3 loop spans 13 amino acids. Germline-derived CDR1 and CDR2 are GTSNPN and SVGIG (reference sequence). The CDR3 nucleotides are TGTGCCTGGCTACACAGCTCTGGAAACACCATATATTTT. Its protein product is CAWLHSSGNTIYF.

The chain combines TRBV28 with TRBJ1-5; weak D call: TRBD1 (6 bases). This CDR3 spans 19 amino acids. Trimming left V 6 bases short and J 0 bases short, with 24 bases between. Germline V gives CDR1 MDHEN, CDR2 SYDVKM. The CDR3 is CASRRKTGPRRDSNQPQHF. For the CDR3, the DNA is TGTGCCAGCAGGCGGAAGACAGGTCCGCGCAGAGATAGCAATCAGCCCCAGCATTTT.

This sequence joins TRBV10-3 and TRBJ1-6, with 7 bases identical to TRBD1. Germline V CDR1 and CDR2: ENHRY, SYGVKD. This CDR3 region has 17 residues. The junction had 11 bases not matched to a gene; V was cut back by 5 bases and J by 4 bases. The CDR3 loop reads CAISPKSGTDYNSPLHF. The CDR3, as DNA: TGTGCCATCAGTCCCAAATCCGGGACAGATTATAATTCACCCCTCCACTTT.

The chain joins TRBV7-9 to TRBJ1-5; no reliable D call. Germline V lookup: CDR1 SEHNR, CDR2 FQNEAQ (reference sequence). CDR3 length: 13 residues. V was trimmed by 4 bases and J by 11 bases, leaving 15 bases between them. This CDR3 is CASSSDTIGAQHF. The CDR3 DNA sequence: TGTGCCAGCAGCTCCGACACCATCGGGGCCCAGCATTTT.

This chain links TRBV19 with TRBJ2-4; TRBD1 agrees at 11 bases. Trimming took 10 bases from V and 1 from J; bases not matched to a gene: 3. The CDR3 sequence is 14 residues long. The V gene's germline CDR1 is LNHDA and CDR2 SQIVND (reference sequence). The DNA of the CDR3 is TGTGCCACCGGGACAGGGGGGGCCAAAAACATTCAGTACTTC. It codes for CATGTGGAKNIQYF.

J is TRBJ2-7 and V is TRBV28, with 7 nucleotides matching TRBD1. The CDR3 covers 14 residues. J lost 3 bases, V lost 4 bases, and 6 bases had no gene match. From germline, CDR1 is MDHEN and CDR2 SYDVKM. The CDR3 region is CASSSTGTRYEQYF. The CDR3 DNA sequence: TGTGCCAGCAGTTCGACAGGGACCCGCTACGAGCAGTACTTC. The variable domain in full, completed from reference TRBV28 and TRBJ2-7, reads DVKVTQSSRYLVKRTGEKVFLECVQDMDHENMFWYRQDPGLGLRLIYFSYDVKMKEKGDIPEGYSVSREKKERFSLILESASTNQTSMYLCASSSTGTRYEQYFGPGTRLTVT.

This clone was seen more than once but under ten times. The CDR3 reads CASSVDRGREQYF. In DNA form, the CDR3 reads TGTGCCAGCAGCGTCGACAGGGGTAGGGAGCAGTACTTC. The gene calls are TRBV7-2 and TRBJ2-7, with 8 bases identical to TRBD1. In germline, CDR1 is SGHTA, CDR2 FQGNSA. V trimming: 5 bases; J trimming: 7 bases; junction bases outside the gene matches: 7. The CDR3 is 13 residues long.

The gene calls are TRBV19 and TRBJ2-3; TRBD2 aligns across 14 bases. V lost 6 bases, J lost 3 bases, and 14 bases stayed unmatched. The CDR3 has 19 residues. Germline V gives CDR1 LNHDA, CDR2 SQIVND (reference sequence). CDR3: CASSSPGTSGGVSTDTQYF. The CDR3 DNA follows: TGTGCCAGTAGCAGTCCCGGGACTAGCGGGGGAGTGAGTACAGATACGCAGTATTTT.

V and J are TRBV10-3 and TRBJ1-2; 10 nucleotides align to TRBD1. Germline lookup yields CDR1 ENHRY and CDR2 SYGVKD. Trimming cost V 6 bases and J 7 bases; bases outside gene matches: 8. CDR3 size: 14 residues. The CDR3 loop reads CAISDDRGRSGYTF. The CDR3 DNA follows: TGTGCCATCAGCGACGACAGGGGGCGTTCTGGCTACACCTTC.

The chain uses TRBV27 and TRBJ1-2, with 8 bases identical to TRBD1. This CDR3 region has 15 residues. J was trimmed by 7 bases and V by 1 base; bases with no gene match: 8. Germline loops: CDR1 MNHEY, CDR2 SMNVEV (reference sequence). As DNA, the CDR3 is TGTGCCAGCAGTTTATTGGCAGGGGGCTCTGGTGGCTACACCTTC. Its translation: CASSLLAGGSGGYTF.

The rearrangement uses TRBV7-2 and TRBJ1-5; TRBD1 aligns across 7 bases. The J segment lost 3 bases and the V segment lost 2 bases, leaving 1 base of the junction unmatched. The CDR3 totals 14 residues. CDR1 SGHTA and CDR2 FQGNSA come from the germline V gene. CDR3 coding DNA: TGTGCCAGCAGCTTAACAGGGGACAATCAGCCCCAGCATTTT. Translation: CASSLTGDNQPQHF.

The rearrangement links TRBV7-2 to TRBJ2-7, with a tentative D call TRBD2 (6 bases). V lost 1 base to trimming and J lost 4 bases, with 14 bases between them. CDR1 and CDR2 (germline): SGHTA, FQGNSA. The CDR3 extends over 15 amino acids. The DNA for the CDR3 is TGTGCCAGCAGCTTAGGGGGACGGGGGAGATACGAGCAGTACTTC. Translated, it gives CASSLGGRGRYEQYF.

This chain connects TRBV2 to TRBJ2-3; 12 bases are a match to TRBD1. V dropped 4 bases and J dropped 4; count of bases not matched to a gene: 3. The CDR3 has 15 residues. Germline V gives CDR1 SNHLY, CDR2 FYNNEI. The CDR3 coding sequence is TGTGCCAGCAGTGCCGGGACAGGGGGCCCAGATACGCAGTATTTT. Its translation: CASSAGTGGPDTQYF.

The count of this clone is one. The CDR3: CASSERNAAGALASNQPQHF. For the CDR3, the DNA is TGTGCCAGCAGTGAACGCAATGCCGCAGGGGCCCTCGCGAGCAATCAGCCCCAGCATTTT. This sequence joins TRBV6-1 and TRBJ1-5; tentative D call: TRBD1 (6 bases). From germline, CDR1 is MNHNS and CDR2 SASEGT. The V gene lost 2 bases and the J gene lost 1 base, with 24 bases spanning the gap. There are 20 residues in the CDR3.